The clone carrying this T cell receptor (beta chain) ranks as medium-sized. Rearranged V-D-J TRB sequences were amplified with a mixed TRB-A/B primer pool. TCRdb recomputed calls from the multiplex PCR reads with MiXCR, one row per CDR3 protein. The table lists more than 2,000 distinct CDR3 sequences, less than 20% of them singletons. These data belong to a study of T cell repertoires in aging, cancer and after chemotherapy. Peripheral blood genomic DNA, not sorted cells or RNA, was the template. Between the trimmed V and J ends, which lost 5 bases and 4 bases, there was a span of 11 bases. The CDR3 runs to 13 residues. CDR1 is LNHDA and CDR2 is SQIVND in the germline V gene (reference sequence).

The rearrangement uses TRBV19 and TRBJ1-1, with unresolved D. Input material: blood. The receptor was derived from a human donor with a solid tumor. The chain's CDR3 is CASSGAGRTEAFF. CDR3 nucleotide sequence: TGTGCCAGTAGTGGCGCCGGTCGCACTGAAGCTTTCTTT.